This T cell receptor beta chain emerged from a study of T cells after posttransplantation cyclophosphamide (dated by TCRdb to the mid-2010s). Regarding the complete study: Using TRB sequencing, the study followed how the T cell repertoire reconstituted after myeloablative bone marrow transplantation in which posttransplantation cyclophosphamide served as GVHD prophylaxis. Samples from around 37 PTCy-treated patients, along with samples from 16 of their related bone marrow donors, underwent antigen receptor sequencing. Up to 3 additional blood samples from 2 to 5.2 years after transplant were also TRB-sequenced in 3 patients, as was pretransplant blood from a handful of patients. Public TRB sequences were compared against a database of over 3,000 sequences linked to responses to pathogens, tumor antigens, self-antigens and alloantigens. Blood from all 30 or so PTCy patients with 1-year posttransplant specimens was subjected to TRB sequencing. Because TRA and TRB clonality were tightly correlated in several samples, subsequent TCR analyses were focused on TRB only.

Taken with the paper, the label for treatment or condition translates to: high-dose cyclophosphamide on days +3 and +4 as single-agent GVHD prophylaxis. Busulfan and fludarabine conditioning, a related or unrelated marrow graft, and cyclophosphamide on days +3 and +4 were given to PTCy patients. The PTCy-treated patients were drawn from a prospective, multi-institutional clinical trial. Peripheral blood and bone marrow mononuclear cells were isolated by Ficoll-Hypaque density centrifugation and cryopreserved. Here V drops 7 bases and J drops 1 base, and the junction holds 8 bases not matched to any gene. Reading from cysteine to phenylalanine, the CDR3 counts 15 amino acids. Solely the CDR3 DNA is kept, with 45 bases framed from the first base. The CDR1 and CDR2 encoded by the germline V gene (reference sequence) are SEHNR and FQNEAQ. In the case of this clone: Its antigen is not yet known. Qualities for individual bases were not recorded, and no much larger clone is one base off.

General conclusions and limits of the study: Across about 49 patients, TRB clonality was highly associated with recipient CMV seropositivity and CMV reactivation, and PTCy diversity was similar to diversity in CNI/methotrexate controls. At 1-2 months, donor-recipient similarity was low but rose over the first year, and the later blood repertoires were often dominated by donor CD8+ memory clones. The TRB repertoires of T cells infiltrating skin or the GI tract showed only limited overlap with the TRB repertoires found in blood.

Genomic DNA was used for TRB sequencing, which was performed with the immunoSEQ assay at survey resolution or with the hsTCRB kit. On the authors' methods: The immunoSEQ software handled the initial read processing, while the LymphoSeq R package was used for the repertoire analyses. Clonality was computed as 1 minus normalized Shannon entropy; Gini coefficient was also calculated for each TRB dataset. To infer phenotypes in unsorted samples, TRB sequences from sorted subsets of the recipient or donor were mapped onto unsorted samples from the same recipient. TCRdb took this table from immuneACCESS and kept in-frame rearrangements with V and J called. Such tables lack part of the clones; where checked against another copy, unresolved V genes explain under half of the gap, and the rest is unexplained. V and J calls and clone size are as listed in that table; D and trimming were resolved from the DNA. The sample table shows several thousand clones, and about 81% are seen once. The ten largest clonotypes hold around 20% of the sample.

This clonotype originated in a female patient in her fifties who received an allogeneic stem cell transplant from a related donor, was CMV-positive, and had no GVHD. Some T cells may be donor cells from the graft after a transplant. The rearrangement combines TRBV7-9 with TRBJ2-3; 7 central nucleotides agree with TRBD2. Sequencing used PBMCs, obtained after an allogeneic stem cell transplant with post-transplant cyclophosphamide. Here is the DNA: TGTGCCAGCAACGGGCGGGGGACTGGCACAGATACGCAGTATTTT. It translates as CASNGRGTGTDTQYF.